The clone carrying this T cell receptor (beta chain) was recorded only once. As handled by the study authors: Reference gene primer amplification gave estimated nucleated cell counts. Sequencing was performed with immunoSEQ multiplex PCR; in TCRdb, only in-frame clones are kept and a portion is missing. D and trimming were read from the DNA, whereas the V and J calls and clone size are those reported in that table. Among roughly 220,000 clones, 80% to 85% were seen once, and the ten largest hold 3%. This sample is drawn from a study of blood T cell repertoires in COVID-19. Study in general: The United States, Italy and Spain provided the acute and convalescent COVID-19 samples. T cells, B-cell-depleted T cells, or PBMCs provided the cDNA or gDNA that served as material.

V lost 3 bases and J lost 5; bases outside the gene matches: 11. The CDR3 is made up of 15 amino acids. The V gene's germline CDR1 is GTSNPN and CDR2 SVGIG (reference sequence). Sequencing input: peripheral blood. The chain has TRBV30 and TRBJ2-7; 9 nucleotides line up with TRBD1. This receptor was taken from a woman aged 30 to 39 who had recovered from COVID-19. CDR3 sequence reads: CAWSQWDRVRDEQYF. In DNA form, the CDR3 reads TGTGCCTGGAGCCAATGGGACAGGGTACGCGACGAGCAGTACTTC.